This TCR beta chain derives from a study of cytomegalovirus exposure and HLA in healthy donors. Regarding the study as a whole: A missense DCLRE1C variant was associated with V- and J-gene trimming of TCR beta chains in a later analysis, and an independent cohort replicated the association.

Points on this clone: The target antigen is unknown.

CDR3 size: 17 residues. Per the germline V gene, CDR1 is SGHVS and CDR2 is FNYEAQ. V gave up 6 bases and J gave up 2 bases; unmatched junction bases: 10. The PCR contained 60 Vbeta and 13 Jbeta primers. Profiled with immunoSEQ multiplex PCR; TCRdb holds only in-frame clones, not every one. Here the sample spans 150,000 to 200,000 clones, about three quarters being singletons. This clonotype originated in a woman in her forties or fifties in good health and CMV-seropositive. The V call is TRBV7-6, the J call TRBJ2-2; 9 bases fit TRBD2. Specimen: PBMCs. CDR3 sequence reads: CASSYRASGVNTGELFF. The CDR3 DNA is TGTGCCAGCAGTTACAGGGCTAGCGGGGTCAACACCGGGGAGCTGTTTTTT.